This TCR beta chain was recorded in a study of T cell repertoires in cytomegalovirus infection. Whole-study context: Recently identified HLA-C-restricted CMV epitopes were used, and well-studied HLA-B-restricted CMV epitopes were used as well. Whole-study results and caveats: In two of eight donors, the top clonotype was HLA-C-restricted CMV-specific. The cumulative frequency of public TCR beta families distinguished individuals who carried CMV together with the relevant HLA.

Ten or more counts support this clonotype. Antigen unknown. TCRdb used MiXCR to reprocess the reads, holding one entry per CDR3 protein. The sample records roughly 990,000 distinct CDR3 sequences, less than 40% being singletons. Germline CDR1 and CDR2: SGHTA and FQGNSA. The CDR3 extends over 16 amino acids. V shed 4 bases, J shed 4 bases, and the junction held 7 bases outside the gene matches. This specimen was cultured CD8+ T cells from PBMCs, taken from culture after CMV antigen stimulation. This rearrangement joins TRBV7-2 to TRBJ2-3; 11 positions agree with TRBD2. This receptor was obtained from a human donor in good health (CMV status not recorded). Some clones in this sample may be carry-over from other donors' samples. The CDR3 loop is CASSSLAGGEADTQYF. DNA for the CDR3: TGTGCCAGCAGCTCATTAGCGGGGGGGGAAGCAGATACGCAGTATTTT. Looking up the rest from reference TRBV7-2 and TRBJ2-3 gives the full variable domain: GAGVSQSPSNKVTEKGKDVELRCDPISGHTALYWYRQSLGQGLEFLIYFQGNSAPDKSGLPSDRFSAERTGGSVSTLTIQRTQQEDSAVYLCASSSLAGGEADTQYFGPGTRLTVL.